The 2 T cell receptor beta chains listed next were all sequenced from one sample in a study of shared clonotypes between healthy human individuals. Clones were sequenced by immunoSEQ multiplex PCR, and TCRdb holds only the in-frame ones, with some missing. Of about 1.5 million clones listed, approximately 98% were seen once; the top ten hold roughly 0.4%. Specimen: naive CD4+ T cells sorted from blood. Subset here: CD45RA+ positively selected. The source is a young man in good health.

The chain couples TRBV2 to TRBJ1-1; D unclear. V shed 5 bases and J shed 0 bases, with 7 bases lying between them. This CDR3 is 13 amino acids long. Per the germline V gene, CDR1 is SNHLY and CDR2 is FYNNEI. CDR3 in DNA: TGTGCCAGCAGTAAGGGCCTGAACACTGAAGCTTTCTTT. It codes for CASSKGLNTEAFF.

This chain links TRBV28 with TRBJ2-1; 7 bases agree with TRBD2. CDR3 size: 15 residues. Losses at the gene ends were 2 bases for V and 5 bases for J; bases not matched to a gene: 6. The V gene's germline CDR1 is MDHEN and CDR2 SYDVKM. The CDR3 coding sequence is TGTGCCAGCAGTTTACAAGGCGGGAGTAACAATGAGCAGTTCTTC. As protein: CASSLQGGSNNEQFF.